What follows is one T cell receptor beta chain and its context. This specimen belongs to a study of shared clonotypes between healthy human individuals. Positive CCR7 selection of CD45RO-negative cells yielded the naive CD8 cells, and terminally differentiated effector memory CD45RA+ cells were excluded. Germline V gene lookup returns CDR1 MNHEY and CDR2 SVGAGI. The CDR3 runs to 15 residues. Germline trimming cut 2 bases from V and 3 bases from J; bases unmatched to any gene: 5. Sequenced by immunoSEQ multiplex PCR; TCRdb stores in-frame clones only, minus some. In the table there are millions of clones, around 96% of which are singletons.

The origin of this receptor is a man in his late teens or twenties in good health. This chain connects TRBV6-5 to TRBJ1-2, with TRBD1 matching over 8 bases. Sample: naive CD8+ T cells sorted from blood. DNA for the CDR3: TGTGCCAGCAGTTACACGACAGGGGCTCACTATGGCTACACCTTC. This encodes CASSYTTGAHYGYTF.